This record concerns one TCR beta chain sequence. Antigen specificity is unknown. The data stem from a study of shared clonotypes between healthy human individuals. Study background: For every donor, three CD4 naive, three CD4 memory, two CD8 naive and one CD8 memory plates were used.

The CDR3 contains 17 residues. Trimming removed 2 bases from V and 0 bases from J; junction bases left unmatched: 5. Germline loops: CDR1 KGHSH, CDR2 LQKENI. Overall study findings and caveats: Sequencing depth was expected to influence donor clonotype sharing. Few donors limited the genetic and exposure-history diversity represented.

The table came from immunoSEQ multiplex PCR; TCRdb's copy has only in-frame clones and leaves some out. The table lists about 510,000 clones, 90% to 97% of them singletons. The TCR originated in a woman in her twenties or thirties in good health. The chain recombines TRBV18 with TRBJ1-5; TRBD1 agrees at 9 bases. Sequences were obtained from naive CD4+ T cells sorted from blood. Regarding subset: CD45RA+ positively selected. DNA of the CDR3: TGTGCCAGCTCACCATATGGACAGGGGAATAGCAATCAGCCCCAGCATTTT. Translating gives CASSPYGQGNSNQPQHF.